This TCR beta chain was found in a study of control samples from healthy donors and cancer patients. The V and J ends lost 10 bases and 4 bases, in that order; junction bases with no gene match: 5. This CDR3 comprises 13 residues. Germline lookup yields CDR1 ENHRY and CDR2 SYGVKD. TCRdb keeps only in-frame clones here, not all; method: immunoSEQ multiplex PCR. The sample lists about 160,000 clones, 96% seen once, with approximately 1% in the top ten. The chain is built from TRBV10-3 and TRBJ2-7; 12 bases are a match to TRBD2. This TCR was recovered from a woman aged 25-40 years in good health. Material for sequencing was blood. CDR3 nucleotide sequence: TGTGCCACCAAGACTAGCGGGAGTTACGAGCAGTACTTC. It is translated as CATKTSGSYEQYF.